Listed here is a single T cell receptor (beta chain). Its matching antigen is unknown. This record belongs to a study of response to subunit inactivated influenza vaccine. Overall study findings and caveats: Only a handful of new T cells, the authors suggested, are recruited with each seasonal influenza vaccination.

TCRdb recomputed calls from the RT-PCR reads with MiXCR, one row per CDR3 protein. The data show around 320,000 distinct CDR3 sequences, 20% to 25% seen once. The V gene end was trimmed by 5 bases and the J gene end by 6 bases; junction bases not matched to a gene: 22. The CDR3 runs 19 residues. Germline V gives CDR1 SNHLY, CDR2 FYNNEI. The input for sequencing was PBMCs from blood, taken approximately 20 months after vaccination. The rearrangement uses TRBV2 and TRBJ1-2; 9 nucleotides line up with TRBD1. This TCR was sampled from a man aged 50 to 69 who received an inactivated influenza vaccine. This CDR3 is CASSSIPGTGLGSADGYTF. CDR3 coding DNA: TGTGCCAGCAGTTCAATCCCCGGGACAGGGCTGGGGAGTGCCGATGGCTACACCTTC.